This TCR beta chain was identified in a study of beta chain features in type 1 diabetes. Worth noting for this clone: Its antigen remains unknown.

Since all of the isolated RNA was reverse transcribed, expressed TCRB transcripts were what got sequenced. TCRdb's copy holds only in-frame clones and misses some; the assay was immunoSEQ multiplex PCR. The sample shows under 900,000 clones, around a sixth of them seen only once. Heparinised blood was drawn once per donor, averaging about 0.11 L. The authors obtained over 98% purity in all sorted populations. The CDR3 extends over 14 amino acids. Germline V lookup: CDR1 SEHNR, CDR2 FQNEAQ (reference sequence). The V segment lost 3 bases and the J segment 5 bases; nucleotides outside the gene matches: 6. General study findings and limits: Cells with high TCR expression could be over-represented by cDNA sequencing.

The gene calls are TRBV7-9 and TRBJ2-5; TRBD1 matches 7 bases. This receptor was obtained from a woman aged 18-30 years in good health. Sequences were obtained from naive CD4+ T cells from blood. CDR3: CASSLDRRRETQYF. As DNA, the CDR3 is TGTGCCAGCAGCTTGGACAGGCGAAGGGAGACCCAGTACTTC.